This TCR beta chain appears in the sequencing data of a study of blood T cell repertoires in COVID-19. The repertoire was sequenced with immunoSEQ multiplex PCR; TCRdb's copy has only in-frame clones and lacks some. This table has more than 300,000 clones, roughly 91% appearing once. Germline CDR1 and CDR2: MNHEY and SVGAGI. This CDR3 is 15 amino acids long. V dropped 10 bases and J dropped 0 bases, with 15 bases sitting between them. The age range of participants was about 18 to 100 years, with residence in about 25 US areas. The specimen sequenced was PBMCs or T cells enriched from blood (not recorded which). The gene calls are TRBV6-5 and TRBJ1-4; tentatively, D is TRBD1 (6 bases). The sequence came from a woman younger than 45 who had recovered from COVID-19. The CDR3 DNA reads as TGTGCCACCTCTGGGGGGGCCTCAACTAATGAAAAACTGTTTTTT. It is translated as CATSGGASTNEKLFF.